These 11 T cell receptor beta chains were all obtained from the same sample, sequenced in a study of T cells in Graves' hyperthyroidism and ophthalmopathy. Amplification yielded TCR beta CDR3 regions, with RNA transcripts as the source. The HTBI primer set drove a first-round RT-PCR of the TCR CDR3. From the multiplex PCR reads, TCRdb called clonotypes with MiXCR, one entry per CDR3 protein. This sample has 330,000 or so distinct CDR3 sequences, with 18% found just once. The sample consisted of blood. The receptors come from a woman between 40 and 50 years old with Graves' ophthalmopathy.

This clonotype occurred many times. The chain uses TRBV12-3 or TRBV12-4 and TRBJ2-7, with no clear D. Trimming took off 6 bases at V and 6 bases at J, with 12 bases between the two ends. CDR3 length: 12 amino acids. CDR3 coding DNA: TGTGCCAGCAGCCAAAGGGAAATCGAGCAGTACTTC. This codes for CASSQREIEQYF.

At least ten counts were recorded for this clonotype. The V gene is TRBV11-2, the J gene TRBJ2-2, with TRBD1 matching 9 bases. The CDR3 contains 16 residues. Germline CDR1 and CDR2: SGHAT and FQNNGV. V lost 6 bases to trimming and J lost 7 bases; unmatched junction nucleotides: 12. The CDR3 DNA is TGTGCCAGCAGACGACCAGGACAGGGGATTGTCGGGGAGCTGTTTTTT. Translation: CASRRPGQGIVGELFF.

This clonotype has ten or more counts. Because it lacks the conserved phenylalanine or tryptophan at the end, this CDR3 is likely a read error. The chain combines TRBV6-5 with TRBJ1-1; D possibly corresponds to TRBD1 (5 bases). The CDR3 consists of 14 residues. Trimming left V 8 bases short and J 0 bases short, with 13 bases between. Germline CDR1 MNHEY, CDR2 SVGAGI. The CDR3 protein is CASRQGPLNTEAFS. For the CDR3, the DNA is TGTGCCAGCCGCCAGGGCCCATTGAACACTGAAGCTTTCTCT.

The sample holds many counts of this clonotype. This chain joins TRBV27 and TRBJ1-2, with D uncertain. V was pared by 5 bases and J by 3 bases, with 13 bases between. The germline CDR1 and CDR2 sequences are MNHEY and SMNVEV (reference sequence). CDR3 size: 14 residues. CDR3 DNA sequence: TGTGCCAGCAGTAACCTGGGTTTCGACTATGGCTACACCTTC. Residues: CASSNLGFDYGYTF.

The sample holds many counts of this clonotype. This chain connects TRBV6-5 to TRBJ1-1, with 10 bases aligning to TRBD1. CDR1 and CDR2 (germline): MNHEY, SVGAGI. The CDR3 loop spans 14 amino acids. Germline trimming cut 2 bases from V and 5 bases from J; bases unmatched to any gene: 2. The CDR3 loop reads CASSYRTGGTEAFF. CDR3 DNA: TGTGCCAGCAGTTACCGGACAGGGGGAACTGAAGCTTTCTTT.

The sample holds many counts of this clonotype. The CDR3 region has the DNA TGTGCCAGCAGCTCAGGACCATACGAGCAGTACTTC. The encoded protein is CASSSGPYEQYF. The chain carries TRBV7-8 and TRBJ2-7; D remains unclear. Looked up from germline, CDR1 is SGHVS and CDR2 is FQNEAQ. CDR3 length: 12 amino acids. Trimming stripped 4 bases from V and 4 bases from J, with 8 bases between.

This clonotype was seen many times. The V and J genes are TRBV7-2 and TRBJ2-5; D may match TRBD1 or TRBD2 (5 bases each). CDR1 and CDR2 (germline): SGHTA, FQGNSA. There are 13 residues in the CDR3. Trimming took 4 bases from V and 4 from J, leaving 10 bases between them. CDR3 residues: CASSSGTTETQYF. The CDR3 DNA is TGTGCCAGCAGCTCCGGGACCACAGAGACCCAGTACTTC.

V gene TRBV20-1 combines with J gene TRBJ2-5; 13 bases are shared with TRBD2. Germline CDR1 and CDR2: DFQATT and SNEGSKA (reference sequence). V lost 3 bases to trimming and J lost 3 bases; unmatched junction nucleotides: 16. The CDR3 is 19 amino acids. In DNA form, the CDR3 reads TGCAGTGCTAGTCAAATAGCCGCCCAAGGACTAGCGGGAGAAGAGACCCAGTACTTC. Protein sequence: CSASQIAAQGLAGEETQYF.

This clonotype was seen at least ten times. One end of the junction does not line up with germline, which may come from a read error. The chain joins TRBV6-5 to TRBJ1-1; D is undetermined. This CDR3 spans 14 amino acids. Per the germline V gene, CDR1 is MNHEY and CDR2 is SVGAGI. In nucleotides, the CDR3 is TGTGCCAGCAGTTACGGGGATGTGAAGACTGAAGCTTTCTTT. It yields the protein CASSYGDVKTEAFF.

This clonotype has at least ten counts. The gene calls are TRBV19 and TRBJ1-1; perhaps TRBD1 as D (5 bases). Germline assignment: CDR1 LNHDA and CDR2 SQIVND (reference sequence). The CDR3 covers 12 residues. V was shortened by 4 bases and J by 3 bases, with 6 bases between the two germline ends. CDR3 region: CASSRGYTEAFF. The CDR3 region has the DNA TGTGCCAGTAGTAGGGGGTACACTGAAGCTTTCTTT.

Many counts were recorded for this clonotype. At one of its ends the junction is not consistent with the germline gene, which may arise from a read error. DNA of the CDR3: TGTGCCAGCAGTCCCCCGGGCAGAACGGTATCCTTT. This gives the protein CASSPPGRTVSF. This sequence joins TRBV28 and TRBJ1-1; D is ambiguous. The CDR3 contains 12 residues. Looked up from germline, CDR1 is MDHEN and CDR2 is SYDVKM.